The present TCR beta chain was sequenced within a study of T cells after yellow fever vaccination. Across the whole study: Preparing low-cell-number fractions relied on SMART-Seq v4 Ultra Low Input. Broader study findings: Bulk-population clonotypes that are abundant could appear as contaminants in FACS-sorted repertoires. Compared with primary, the secondary response was weaker and peaked at day 5, not 15.

At least ten counts were recorded for this clonotype. Its antigen is still unknown. V lost 7 bases and J 2 bases, leaving 14 bases between the germline ends. The CDR3 length is 14 residues. 5'RACE template switching produced TCR cDNA carrying a universal primer site and UMIs. From the 5' RACE reads, TCRdb called clonotypes with MiXCR, one entry per CDR3 protein. Here the sample spans 90,000 to 150,000 distinct CDR3 sequences, more than 5.5% being singletons. Source: CD4+ T cells sorted from PBMCs, taken roughly 45 days after the first yellow fever vaccination. The chain has TRBV12-3 or TRBV12-4 and TRBJ2-5; no reliable D call. This TCR was sampled from a man between 18 and 35 years old who received the YFV17D yellow fever vaccine. The CDR3 DNA sequence: TGTGCCAGCAACAGTCGTGGCTTACAAGAGACCCAGTACTTC. It translates to CASNSRGLQETQYF.